This section outlines one T cell receptor beta chain sequence together with its context. The germline gives CDR1 SQVTM, CDR2 ANQGSEA. Trimming removed 5 bases at V and 3 bases at J, with 8 bases between. The CDR3 is 13 residues long. Via MiXCR, TCRdb re-called the 5' RACE reads, giving one row per CDR3 protein. The sample shows 39,000 or so distinct CDR3 sequences, more than 8% of them seen only once. The data derive from a study of chronic HIV infection and antiretroviral therapy. Sequences were obtained from peripheral blood. The rearrangement uses TRBV29-1 and TRBJ2-6; tentatively, D is TRBD1 (5 bases). This TCR was sampled from an adult who had HIV and had not received antiretroviral therapy, or was an uninfected healthy control (not recorded which). CDR3 protein: CSVQGGGANVLTF. Here the CDR3 DNA reads TGCAGCGTTCAGGGCGGTGGGGCCAACGTCCTGACTTTC.